Shown below are 6 T cell receptor beta chains from a single sample sequenced in a study of blood T cell repertoires in COVID-19. Clones were read by immunoSEQ multiplex PCR, and TCRdb kept only the in-frame ones, dropping some. The sample shows 260,000 or so clones, roughly 82% of them seen only once. Sequencing input: peripheral blood. Receptors were obtained from a woman in her 70s with acute or convalescent COVID-19.

This chain joins TRBV19 and TRBJ1-2; the D gene is possibly TRBD1 (6 bases). V lost 5 bases to trimming and J lost 5 bases, with 12 bases between them. This CDR3 region has 13 residues. Germline V gene data show CDR1 as LNHDA and CDR2 as SQIVND (reference sequence). The CDR3 is CASSPIQGYGYTF. DNA of the CDR3: TGTGCCAGTAGTCCGATACAGGGATATGGCTACACCTTC.

The V call is TRBV11-2, the J call TRBJ1-3; 8 nucleotides match TRBD1. Trimming took 2 bases from V and 0 from J; bases not matched to a gene: 9. This CDR3 has 18 residues. Germline V lookup: CDR1 SGHAT, CDR2 FQNNGV. This CDR3 is CASSLRDRTLSSGNTIYF. CDR3 nucleotides: TGTGCCAGCAGCTTAAGGGACAGGACCTTAAGCTCTGGAAACACCATATATTTT.

This clone has just a few counts. This chain joins TRBV4-2 and TRBJ1-6; no reliable D call. This CDR3 region has 15 residues. The V and J ends lost 0 bases and 6 bases respectively, with 9 bases between them. Germline V lookup: CDR1 LGHNA, CDR2 YNFKEQ. The CDR3 region is CASSQENSRNSPLHF. CDR3 DNA: TGTGCCAGCAGCCAAGAAAACAGTCGTAATTCACCCCTCCACTTT.

This CDR3 is CASSIGRAIYGYTF. The CDR3 DNA sequence: TGTGCCAGTAGTATTGGCAGGGCCATCTATGGCTACACCTTC. The chain recombines TRBV19 with TRBJ1-2; maybe TRBD1 (5 bases). V was pared by 3 bases and J by 4 bases, with 12 bases between. Germline CDR1 is LNHDA and CDR2 is SQIVND (reference sequence). This CDR3 has 14 residues.

Notes on this clone: The same CDR3 is also encoded by other DNA sequences in this sample. The rearrangement uses TRBV19 and TRBJ2-1, with no clear D. V lost 6 bases to trimming and J lost 4 bases, with 7 bases between them. This CDR3 is built from 12 residues. CDR1 and CDR2 (germline): LNHDA, SQIVND (reference sequence). The CDR3 nucleotides read TGTGCCAGTAGCCTATCGTACAATGAGCAGTTCTTC. Protein product: CASSLSYNEQFF.

The chain joins TRBV6-2 or TRBV6-3 to TRBJ2-2; perhaps TRBD1 as D (6 bases). Between the trimmed V and J ends, which lost 4 bases and 2 bases, there was a span of 11 bases. The CDR3 is made up of 15 amino acids. The V gene's germline CDR1 is MNHEY and CDR2 SVGEGT. CDR3 protein: CASSSADSNTGELFF. Here the CDR3 DNA reads TGTGCCAGCAGTTCTGCGGACAGTAACACCGGGGAGCTGTTTTTT.